This entry concerns a single T cell receptor beta chain. Antigen specificity is unknown. The data stem from a study of cytomegalovirus exposure and HLA in healthy donors. Primers included in the PCR were 60 Vbeta and 13 Jbeta primers. TCRdb's table, derived via immunoSEQ multiplex PCR, lists solely in-frame clones and lacks some. The top ten clones hold roughly 8% of a sample with about 64,000 clones, around 78% of them seen once. Whole-study results and caveats: TRBV6-2, TRBV6-3 and some other V segments were unresolvable in 87-base-pair reads.

Germline V lookup: CDR1 GTSNPN, CDR2 SVGIG (reference sequence). CDR3 length: 13 amino acids. V was clipped by 2 bases and J by 1 base, with 5 bases between them. The chain carries TRBV30 and TRBJ2-2; D is ambiguous. Sequenced input: PBMCs. The source of this sequence is a man younger than 35 in good health and CMV-seropositive. Here the CDR3 reads CAWSPQNTGELFF. As DNA, the CDR3 is TGTGCCTGGAGTCCCCAGAACACCGGGGAGCTGTTTTTT.